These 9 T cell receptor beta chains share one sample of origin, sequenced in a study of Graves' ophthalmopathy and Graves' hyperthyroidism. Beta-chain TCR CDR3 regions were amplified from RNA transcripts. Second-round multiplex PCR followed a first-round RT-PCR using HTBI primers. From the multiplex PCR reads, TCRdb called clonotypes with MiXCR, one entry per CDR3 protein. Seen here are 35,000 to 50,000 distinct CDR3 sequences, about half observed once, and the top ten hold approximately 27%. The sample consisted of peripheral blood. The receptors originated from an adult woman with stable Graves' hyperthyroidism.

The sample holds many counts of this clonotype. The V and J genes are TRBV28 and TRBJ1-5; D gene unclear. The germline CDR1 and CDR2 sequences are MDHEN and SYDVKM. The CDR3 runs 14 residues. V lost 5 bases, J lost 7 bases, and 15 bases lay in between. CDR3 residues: CASSLTADGQPQHF. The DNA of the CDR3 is TGTGCCAGCAGTCTCACAGCGGACGGCCAGCCCCAGCATTTT.

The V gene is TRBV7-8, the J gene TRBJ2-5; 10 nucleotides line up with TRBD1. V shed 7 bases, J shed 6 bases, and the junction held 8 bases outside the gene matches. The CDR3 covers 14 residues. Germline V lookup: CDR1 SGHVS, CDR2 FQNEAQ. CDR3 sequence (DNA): TGTGCCAGCATGAGGGACAGGGGAGGACAGACCCAGTACTTC. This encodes CASMRDRGGQTQYF.

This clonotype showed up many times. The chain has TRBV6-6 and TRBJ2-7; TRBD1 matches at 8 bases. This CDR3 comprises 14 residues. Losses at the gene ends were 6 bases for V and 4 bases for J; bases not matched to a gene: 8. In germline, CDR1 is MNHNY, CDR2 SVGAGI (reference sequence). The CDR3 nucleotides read TGTGCCAGCAGCAAGGGACAGGCGGGGTACGAGCAGTACTTC. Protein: CASSKGQAGYEQYF.

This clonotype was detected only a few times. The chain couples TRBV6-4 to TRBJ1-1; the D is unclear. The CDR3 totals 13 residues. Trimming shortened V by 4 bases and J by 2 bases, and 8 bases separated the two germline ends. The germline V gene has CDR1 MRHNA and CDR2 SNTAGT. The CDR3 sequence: CASSVSLNTEAFF. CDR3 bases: TGTGCCAGCAGTGTTTCCCTCAACACTGAAGCTTTCTTT.

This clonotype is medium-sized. In DNA, the CDR3 is TGTGCCACCAGGCCGGACAACAACTATGGCTACACCTTC. Protein product: CATRPDNNYGYTF. The chain combines TRBV24-1 with TRBJ1-2; D perhaps matches TRBD1 (5 bases). V was cut by 7 bases and J by 2 bases, with 10 bases left in between. The germline V gene encodes CDR1 KGHDR and CDR2 SFDVKD. This CDR3 region has 13 residues.

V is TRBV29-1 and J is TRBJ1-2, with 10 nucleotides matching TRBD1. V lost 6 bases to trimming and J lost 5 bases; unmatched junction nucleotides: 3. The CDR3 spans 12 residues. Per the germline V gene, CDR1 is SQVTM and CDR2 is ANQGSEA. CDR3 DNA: TGCAGCGTCGAGGACAGGGGGTATGGCTACACCTTC. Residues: CSVEDRGYGYTF.

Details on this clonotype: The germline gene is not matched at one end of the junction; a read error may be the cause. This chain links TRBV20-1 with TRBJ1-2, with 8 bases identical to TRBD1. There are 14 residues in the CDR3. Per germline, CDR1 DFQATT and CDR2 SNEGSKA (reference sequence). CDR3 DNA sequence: TGCAGTGCCAGAGACACGTACAGGGGGTATGGCTACACCTTC. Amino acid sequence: CSARDTYRGYGYTF.

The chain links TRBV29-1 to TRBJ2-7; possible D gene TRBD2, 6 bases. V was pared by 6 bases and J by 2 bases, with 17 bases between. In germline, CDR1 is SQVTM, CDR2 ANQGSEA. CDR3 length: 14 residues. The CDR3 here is CSVLAVEGPYEQYF. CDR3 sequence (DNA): TGCAGCGTCTTAGCGGTAGAAGGGCCCTACGAGCAGTACTTC.

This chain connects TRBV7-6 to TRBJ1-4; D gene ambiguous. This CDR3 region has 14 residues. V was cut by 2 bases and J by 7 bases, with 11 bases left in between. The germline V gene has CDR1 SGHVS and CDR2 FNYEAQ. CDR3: CASSLFAGVEKLFF. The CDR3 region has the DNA TGTGCCAGCAGCTTATTCGCAGGAGTTGAAAAACTGTTTTTT.